One sample yielded the 32 T cell receptor beta chains listed below, sequenced in a study of beta chain features in type 1 diabetes. Overall study findings and caveats: Shortening that was moderate but significant affected the TCRB CDR3s of Type 1 diabetes patients in all four CD4+ subsets.

The investigators reverse transcribed all of the isolated RNA, so they sequenced expressed TCRB transcripts. Here immunoSEQ multiplex PCR was the method, and the copy in TCRdb shows in-frame clones only, minus some. The table lists roughly 100,000 clones, around 30% of them singletons, with 0.53% in the top ten. Their target antigens are unknown. The specimen sequenced was central memory CD4+ T cells from blood. The receptors shown here come from a young woman with type 1 diabetes.

The V and J genes are TRBV23-1 and TRBJ2-7; D perhaps matches TRBD2 (6 bases). TRBV23-1 is filed as an ORF, its function uncertain. This CDR3 contains 15 residues. V lost 3 bases and J lost 1, with 13 bases in between. The CDR3 loop is CASSHRGTWSYEQYV. CDR3 nucleotides: TGCGCCAGCAGTCACCGCGGGACTTGGTCCTACGAGCAGTACGTC.

The chain couples TRBV5-4 to TRBJ2-3, with a weak D call TRBD1 (6 bases). The CDR3 consists of 14 residues. V was trimmed by 2 bases and J by 0 bases, leaving 7 bases between them. Germline V gene data show CDR1 as SGHNT and CDR2 as YYREEE (reference sequence). In DNA, the CDR3 is TGTGCCAGCAGCTTACAGGGAAGCACAGATACGCAGTATTTT. This encodes CASSLQGSTDTQYF.

This clone has just a few counts. The chain joins TRBV7-2 to TRBJ2-7, with D possibly TRBD1 on 6 matching bases. V lost 5 bases to trimming and J lost 1 base, with 9 bases between them. This CDR3 region has 13 residues. Germline V CDR1 and CDR2: SGHTA, FQGNSA. As DNA, the CDR3 is TGTGCCAGCAGCCAGGGACATTCCTACGAGCAGTACTTC. This sequence encodes CASSQGHSYEQYF.

This sequence joins TRBV5-1 and TRBJ1-1; D is possibly TRBD1 (5 bases). Trimming took off 4 bases at V and 4 bases at J, with 17 bases between the two ends. Germline loops: CDR1 SGHRS, CDR2 YFSETQ. The CDR3 runs to 15 residues. CDR3 residues: CASSEGRVGGTEAFF. The DNA of the CDR3 is TGCGCCAGCAGCGAAGGAAGGGTGGGGGGCACTGAAGCTTTCTTT.

The chain employs TRBV30 and TRBJ2-2, with D hard to call. Trimming removed 3 bases from V and 8 bases from J, with 7 bases in between. The CDR3 is made up of 11 amino acids. CDR1 is GTSNPN, CDR2 SVGIG, per germline (reference sequence). CDR3 residues: CAWSAAGELFF. The CDR3 DNA is TGTGCCTGGAGCGCGGCTGGGGAGCTGTTTTTT.

V is TRBV5-4 and J is TRBJ2-1; 7 bases are shared with TRBD2. This CDR3 is 14 amino acids long. Losses at the gene ends were 3 bases for V and 4 bases for J; bases not matched to a gene: 4. CDR1 and CDR2 (germline): SGHNT, YYREEE (reference sequence). This CDR3 reads CASSSLAQYNEQFF. CDR3 DNA: TGTGCCAGCAGCTCACTAGCGCAATACAATGAGCAGTTCTTC.

The chain has TRBV11-2 and TRBJ1-2; 8 bases map to TRBD1. This CDR3 has 15 residues. After removal of 2 bases from V and 8 bases from J, the junction contained 10 bases not matched to a gene. Looked up from germline, CDR1 is SGHAT and CDR2 is FQNNGV. CDR3 DNA: TGTGCCAGCAGCTTAATAACGACAGGGGTGGGCGGCTACACCTTC. Translated, it gives CASSLITTGVGGYTF.

The genes are TRBV2 and TRBJ2-5, with TRBD2 matching over 11 bases. The germline V gene encodes CDR1 SNHLY and CDR2 FYNNEI. The CDR3 contains 14 residues. J was trimmed by 11 bases and V by 4 bases; bases with no gene match: 9. CDR3 sequence reads: CASSATGTSGKQYF. In DNA, the CDR3 is TGTGCCAGCAGTGCAACCGGGACTAGCGGCAAGCAGTACTTC.

This clone was observed once. This chain links TRBV5-1 with TRBJ2-1, with 7 bases matching TRBD2. V lost 7 bases to trimming and J lost 6 bases; unmatched junction nucleotides: 13. CDR1 SGHRS and CDR2 YFSETQ come from the germline V gene. This CDR3 contains 15 residues. In DNA form, the CDR3 reads TGCGCCAGCGCGCGGGACTATACAAACCTCAATGAGCAGTTCTTC. Translated, it gives CASARDYTNLNEQFF. The full variable domain, in which reference TRBV5-1 and TRBJ2-1 provide the parts outside the CDR3, is KAGVTQTPRYLIKTRGQQVTLSCSPISGHRSVSWYQQTPGQGLQFLFEYFSETQRNKGNFPGRFSGRQFSNSRSEMNVSTLELGDSALYLCASARDYTNLNEQFFGPGTRLTVL.

The CDR3 loop is CASSSGTSGYEQYF. For the CDR3, the DNA is TGTGCCAGCAGTTCCGGGACTAGCGGGTACGAGCAGTACTTC. The rearrangement joins TRBV27 to TRBJ2-7, with 12 positions matching TRBD2. V lost 4 bases, J lost 4 bases, and 2 bases stayed unmatched. CDR3 length: 14 residues. Germline loops: CDR1 MNHEY, CDR2 SMNVEV (reference sequence).

The chain couples TRBV5-1 to TRBJ2-7, with 9 bases matching TRBD2. The CDR3 extends over 15 amino acids. The V and J ends lost 5 bases and 0 bases, in that order; junction bases with no gene match: 6. The V gene's germline CDR1 is SGHRS and CDR2 YFSETQ. The CDR3 sequence is CASSTLAGDSYEQYF. CDR3 sequence (DNA): TGCGCCAGCAGTACTTTAGCGGGAGACTCCTACGAGCAGTACTTC.

The CDR3 loop is CASRGRERFNEQFF. The CDR3 nucleotides read TGTGCCAGCAGGGGGCGGGAGAGATTTAATGAGCAGTTCTTC. J is TRBJ2-1 and V is TRBV6-5; 7 bases match TRBD2. With 6 bases clipped from V and 7 bases from J, the junction kept 9 bases outside the gene matches. The CDR3 is 14 amino acids. Germline V lookup: CDR1 MNHEY, CDR2 SVGAGI.

The V and J genes are TRBV10-3 and TRBJ1-2, with TRBD1 identical over 8 bases. CDR1 and CDR2 (germline): ENHRY, SYGVKD. Unmatched junction bases numbered 1, after V lost 6 bases and J lost 1 base. This CDR3 spans 13 amino acids. CDR3 protein: CAIRTGDNYGYTF. CDR3 sequence (DNA): TGTGCCATCAGGACAGGGGATAACTATGGCTACACCTTC.

This clone was seen a handful of times. The chain carries TRBV28 and TRBJ1-2, with 8 positions matching TRBD1. The V gene end was trimmed by 5 bases and the J gene end by 12 bases; junction bases not matched to a gene: 8. This CDR3 comprises 12 residues. From germline, CDR1 is MDHEN and CDR2 SYDVKM. CDR3 sequence (DNA): TGTGCCAGCAGTATTAAGGGACAGGTTGACACCTTC. Amino acids: CASSIKGQVDTF.

This clone was picked up a small number of times. DNA for the CDR3: TGTGCCAGCTCACCGTTTCCTTCCTACGAGCAGTACTTC. Translating gives CASSPFPSYEQYF. The J gene is TRBJ2-7, the V gene TRBV18, with D hard to call. V dropped 3 bases and J dropped 1 base, with 7 bases sitting between them. Germline V gene data show CDR1 as KGHSH and CDR2 as LQKENI. The CDR3 length is 13 residues.

The gene calls are TRBV5-4 and TRBJ1-2, with a possible D match to TRBD1 (6 bases). Trimming shortened V by 4 bases and J by 5 bases, and 15 bases separated the two germline ends. This CDR3 has 14 residues. From germline, CDR1 is SGHNT and CDR2 YYREEE (reference sequence). In nucleotides, the CDR3 is TGTGCCAGCAGCCCACCGAAAGGACAGTATGGCTACACCTTC. Its translation is CASSPPKGQYGYTF.

J is TRBJ1-5 and V is TRBV7-8; perhaps TRBD1 as D (5 bases). The V gene lost 5 bases and the J gene lost 4 bases, with 12 bases spanning the gap. CDR3 length: 14 amino acids. The germline gives CDR1 SGHVS, CDR2 FQNEAQ. CDR3 loop: CASSIHPGNQPQHF. The CDR3 coding sequence is TGTGCCAGCAGCATACACCCAGGGAATCAGCCCCAGCATTTT.

CDR3 sequence (DNA): TGCGCCAGCAGCTGGGGCGGGGGCACAGATACGCAGTATTTT. It yields the protein CASSWGGGTDTQYF. V is TRBV5-1 and J is TRBJ2-3; D possibly corresponds to TRBD2 (6 bases). CDR1 and CDR2 from the germline V gene are SGHRS and YFSETQ. There are 14 residues in the CDR3. V was shortened by 3 bases and J by 1 base, with 9 bases between the two germline ends.

This sequence joins TRBV7-8 and TRBJ1-2, with D unclear. Trimming took off 1 base at V and 8 bases at J, with 17 bases between the two ends. This CDR3 is built from 15 residues. The germline V gene encodes CDR1 SGHVS and CDR2 FQNEAQ. CDR3 residues: CASSLGEAYSSGYTF. In DNA, the CDR3 is TGTGCCAGCAGCTTAGGGGAGGCGTACAGTAGCGGCTACACCTTC.

The chain joins TRBV4-2 to TRBJ1-2; D gene uncertain. Germline lookup yields CDR1 LGHNA and CDR2 YNFKEQ. With 0 bases removed from V and 13 bases from J, the gap between germline ends came to 15 bases. The CDR3 runs to 13 residues. This CDR3 reads CASSQEAQSARTF. The CDR3 DNA follows: TGTGCCAGCAGCCAAGAGGCACAGTCGGCTCGCACCTTC.

This clone was counted only a few times. V usage is TRBV5-4 and J usage is TRBJ2-1; 13 bases are a match to TRBD2. Germline values: CDR1 SGHNT, CDR2 YYREEE (reference sequence). The J segment lost 6 bases and the V segment lost 1 base, leaving 1 base of the junction unmatched. CDR3 length: 15 residues. CDR3 in amino acids: CASSLTSGRANEQFF. The CDR3, as DNA: TGTGCCAGCAGCTTGACTAGCGGGAGGGCCAATGAGCAGTTCTTC.

In this sample, this clone turned up a few times. The rearrangement joins TRBV2 to TRBJ1-2; D might be TRBD1 (6 bases). CDR3 length: 13 residues. Germline loops: CDR1 SNHLY, CDR2 FYNNEI. The ends were cut back, 5 bases at V and 5 bases at J, with 12 bases in the middle. For the CDR3, the DNA is TGTGCCAGCAGTCCGGGCCAGGGGTATGGCTACACCTTC. It yields the protein CASSPGQGYGYTF.

This clone turned up a few times. J is TRBJ2-7 and V is TRBV19; 7 positions agree with TRBD1. V lost 5 bases, J lost 4 bases, and 8 bases stayed unmatched. The germline gives CDR1 LNHDA, CDR2 SQIVND (reference sequence). The CDR3 is 14 residues long. Written as DNA, the CDR3 is TGTGCCAGTAGTCGACCGGGACAGACTTACGAGCAGTACTTC. This translates into CASSRPGQTYEQYF.

The chain uses TRBV7-9 and TRBJ2-1; tentatively, D is TRBD2 (5 bases). Germline assignment: CDR1 SEHNR and CDR2 FQNEAQ (reference sequence). V dropped 11 bases and J dropped 3 bases, with 14 bases sitting between them. This CDR3 comprises 13 residues. DNA of the CDR3: TGTGCCGGGCGGGTGGACCACTACAATGAGCAGTTCTTC. Amino acids: CAGRVDHYNEQFF.

V gene TRBV14 combines with J gene TRBJ2-1; no definite D call. Germline V gene lookup returns CDR1 SGHDN and CDR2 FVKESK. The CDR3 has 14 amino acids. Trimming took 1 base from V and 7 from J, leaving 11 bases between them. CDR3 DNA sequence: TGTGCCAGCAGCCAAGCTAGAACTGGGAATGAGCAGTTCTTC. Protein sequence: CASSQARTGNEQFF.

J is TRBJ2-3 and V is TRBV5-4; a possible D gene is TRBD1 (6 bases). The germline V gene has CDR1 SGHNT and CDR2 YYREEE (reference sequence). Between the trimmed V and J ends, which lost 1 base and 4 bases, there was a span of 13 bases. There are 15 residues in the CDR3. As DNA, the CDR3 is TGTGCCAGCAGCTTGACCCAGGGGAATTCAGATACGCAGTATTTT. Its protein product is CASSLTQGNSDTQYF.

This clone has only a few counts. Written as DNA, the CDR3 is TGTGCCAGCAGGGACACAGGGGGAAGCACTGAAGCTTTCTTT. Protein sequence: CASRDTGGSTEAFF. This sequence joins TRBV4-2 and TRBJ1-1; TRBD1 aligns across 8 bases. The CDR3 extends over 14 amino acids. The junction had 7 bases not matched to a gene; V was cut back by 6 bases and J by 4 bases. Germline loops: CDR1 LGHNA, CDR2 YNFKEQ.

The V and J genes are TRBV30 and TRBJ1-5, with a tentative D call TRBD1 (5 bases). CDR3 length equals 14 residues. V lost 1 base and J lost 4, with 11 bases in between. CDR1 GTSNPN and CDR2 SVGIG come from the germline V gene (reference sequence). CDR3 sequence: CAWSDLQVNQPQHF. The CDR3 DNA is TGTGCCTGGAGTGATTTACAGGTTAATCAGCCCCAGCATTTT.

This sequence joins TRBV2 and TRBJ1-2; TRBD1 agrees at 7 bases. The CDR3 length is 15 residues. The V segment lost 5 bases and the J segment 3 bases; nucleotides outside the gene matches: 9. Looked up from germline, CDR1 is SNHLY and CDR2 is FYNNEI. Here the CDR3 reads CASSRGQARDYGYTF. In nucleotides, the CDR3 is TGTGCCAGCAGTCGCGGACAGGCAAGGGACTATGGCTACACCTTC.

The chain has TRBV30 and TRBJ2-6, with D possibly matching TRBD1 (6 bases). With 5 bases removed from V and 1 base from J, the gap between germline ends came to 12 bases. Germline V lookup: CDR1 GTSNPN, CDR2 SVGIG (reference sequence). The length of the CDR3 is 15 residues. The chain's CDR3 is CAWDLGHSGANVLTF. The CDR3 DNA follows: TGTGCCTGGGACCTGGGACATTCTGGGGCCAACGTCCTGACTTTC.

This clone has only a few counts. This chain connects TRBV6-6 to TRBJ1-3; TRBD1 matches at 7 bases. This CDR3 has 14 amino acids. Germline V gene sequence: CDR1 MNHNY, CDR2 SVGAGI (reference sequence). V shed 2 bases and J 3 bases; nucleotides not matched to a gene: 1. The CDR3 region is CASSYGDSGNTIYF. CDR3 in DNA: TGTGCCAGCAGTTACGGGGACAGTGGAAACACCATATATTTT.

This rearrangement joins TRBV19 to TRBJ2-3; weak D call: TRBD2 (6 bases). Trimming left V 10 bases short and J 6 bases short, with 26 bases between. Germline-derived CDR1 and CDR2 are LNHDA and SQIVND (reference sequence). The CDR3 runs to 16 residues. CDR3 coding DNA: TGTGCCACCCACGGCGTGGGAGGAGTAGAGGAGGATACGCAGTATTTT. This gives the protein CATHGVGGVEEDTQYF.